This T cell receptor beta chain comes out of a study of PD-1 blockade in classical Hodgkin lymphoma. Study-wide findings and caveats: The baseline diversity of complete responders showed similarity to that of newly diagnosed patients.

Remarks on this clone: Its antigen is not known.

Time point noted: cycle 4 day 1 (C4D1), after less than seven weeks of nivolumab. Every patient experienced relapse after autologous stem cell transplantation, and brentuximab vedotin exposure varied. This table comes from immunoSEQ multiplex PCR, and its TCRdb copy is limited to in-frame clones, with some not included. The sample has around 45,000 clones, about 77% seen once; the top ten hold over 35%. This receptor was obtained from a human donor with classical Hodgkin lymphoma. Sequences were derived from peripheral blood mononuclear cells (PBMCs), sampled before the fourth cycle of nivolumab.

The CDR3 here is CASSRGGGEKLFF. The CDR3 nucleotides read TGTGCCAGCAGTAGGGGCGGTGGTGAAAAACTGTTTTTT. The V gene is TRBV9, the J gene TRBJ1-4, with D possibly TRBD1 on 5 matching bases. Germline values: CDR1 SGDLS, CDR2 YYNGEE. Between the trimmed V and J ends, which lost 5 bases and 7 bases, there was a span of 12 bases. The CDR3 runs 13 residues. Based on the CDR3 plus reference TRBV9 and TRBJ1-4, the full variable domain is DSGVTQTPKHLITATGQRVTLRCSPRSGDLSVYWYQQSLDQGLQFLIQYYNGEERAKGNILERFSAQQFPDLHSELNLSSLELGDSALYFCASSRGGGEKLFFGSGTQLSVL.